This record covers a single T cell receptor beta chain. The sample belongs to a study of OX40 agonist ivuxolimab in advanced cancers. Blood was sampled at baseline, cycle 4 day 1, and cycle 7 day 1. In germline, CDR1 is LGHNA, CDR2 YSLEER. The CDR3 is made up of 17 amino acids. V was pared by 3 bases and J by 3 bases, with 8 bases of the junction left unmatched. The protocol was immunoSEQ multiplex PCR, while the TCRdb copy is restricted to in-frame clones and leaves out a portion. The data show approximately 75,000 clones, about 88% seen once. The chain couples TRBV4-3 to TRBJ2-3; 11 bases are shared with TRBD2. The sequence was collected from an adult with an advanced solid tumor such as melanoma, head and neck, liver or kidney cancer. Sequencing was performed on CD4+ or CD8+ T cells sorted from blood, taken in a trial of the OX40 agonist ivuxolimab. CDR3 loop: CASSQGIAGGQTDTQYF. CDR3 bases: TGCGCCAGCAGCCAGGGAATAGCGGGGGGGCAAACAGATACGCAGTATTTT.